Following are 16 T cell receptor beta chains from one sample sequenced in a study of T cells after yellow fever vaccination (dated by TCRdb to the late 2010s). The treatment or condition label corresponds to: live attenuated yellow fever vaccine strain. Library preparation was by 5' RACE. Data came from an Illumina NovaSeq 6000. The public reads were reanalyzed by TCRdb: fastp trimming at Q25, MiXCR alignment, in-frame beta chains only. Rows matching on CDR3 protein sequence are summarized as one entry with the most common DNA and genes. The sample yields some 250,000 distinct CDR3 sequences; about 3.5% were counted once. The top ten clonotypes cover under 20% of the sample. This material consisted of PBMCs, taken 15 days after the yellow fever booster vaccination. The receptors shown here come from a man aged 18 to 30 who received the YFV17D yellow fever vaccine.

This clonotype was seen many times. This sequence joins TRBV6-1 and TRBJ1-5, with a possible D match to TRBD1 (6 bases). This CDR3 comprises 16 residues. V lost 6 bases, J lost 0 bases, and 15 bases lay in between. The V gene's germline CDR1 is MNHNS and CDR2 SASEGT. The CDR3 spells CASSRRTGLSNQPQHF. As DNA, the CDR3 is TGTGCCAGCAGCCGGAGAACAGGGCTTAGCAATCAGCCCCAGCATTTT.

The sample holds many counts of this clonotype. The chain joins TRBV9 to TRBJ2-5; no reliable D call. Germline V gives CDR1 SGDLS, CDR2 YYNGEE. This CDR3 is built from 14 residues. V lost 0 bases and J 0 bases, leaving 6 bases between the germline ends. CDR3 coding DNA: TGTGCCAGCAGCGTAGTGGGCAACCAAGAGACCCAGTACTTC. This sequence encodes CASSVVGNQETQYF.

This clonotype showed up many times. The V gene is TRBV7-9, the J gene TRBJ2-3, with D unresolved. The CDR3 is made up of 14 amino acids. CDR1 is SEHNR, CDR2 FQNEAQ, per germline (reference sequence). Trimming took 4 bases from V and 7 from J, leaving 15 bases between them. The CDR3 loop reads CASSSQPDSHTQYF. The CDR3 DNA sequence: TGTGCCAGCAGCTCACAACCTGACTCTCATACGCAGTATTTT.

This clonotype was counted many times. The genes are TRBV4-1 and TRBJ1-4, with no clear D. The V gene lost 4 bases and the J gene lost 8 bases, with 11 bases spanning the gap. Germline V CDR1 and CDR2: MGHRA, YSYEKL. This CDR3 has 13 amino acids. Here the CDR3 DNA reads TGCGCCAGCAGCCCTGGGATGACAGAAAAACTGTTTTTT. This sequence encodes CASSPGMTEKLFF.

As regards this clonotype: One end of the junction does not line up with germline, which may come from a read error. The CDR3 DNA reads TGTGCCAGCTCACCACCTTCTTCCTACGAGCATTACTTC. Its protein is CASSPPSSYEHYF. The chain joins TRBV18 to TRBJ2-7; D call uncertain. Per the germline V gene, CDR1 is KGHSH and CDR2 is LQKENI. The CDR3 loop spans 13 amino acids.

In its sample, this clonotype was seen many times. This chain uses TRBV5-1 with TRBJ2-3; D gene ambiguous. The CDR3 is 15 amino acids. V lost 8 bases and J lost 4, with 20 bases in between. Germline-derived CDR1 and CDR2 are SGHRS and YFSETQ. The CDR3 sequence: CASQPPIGSADTQYF. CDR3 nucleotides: TGCGCCAGTCAACCCCCGATCGGGTCGGCAGATACGCAGTATTTT.

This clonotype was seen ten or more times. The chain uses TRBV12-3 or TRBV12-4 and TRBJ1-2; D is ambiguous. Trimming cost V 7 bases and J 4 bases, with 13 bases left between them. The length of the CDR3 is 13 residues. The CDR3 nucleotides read TGTGCCAGCACCCGTAGTGGTATCTATGGCTACACCTTC. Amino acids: CASTRSGIYGYTF.

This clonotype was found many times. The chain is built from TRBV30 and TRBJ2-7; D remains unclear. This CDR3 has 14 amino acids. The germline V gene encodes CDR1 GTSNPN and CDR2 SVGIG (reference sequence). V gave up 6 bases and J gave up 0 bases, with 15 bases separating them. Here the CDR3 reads CACPTAGNSYEQYF. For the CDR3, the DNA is TGTGCCTGCCCCACGGCTGGGAACTCCTACGAGCAGTACTTC.

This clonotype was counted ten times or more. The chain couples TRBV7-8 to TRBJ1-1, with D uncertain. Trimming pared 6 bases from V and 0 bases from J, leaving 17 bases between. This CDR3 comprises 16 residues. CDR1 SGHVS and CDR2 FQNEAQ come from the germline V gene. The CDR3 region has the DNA TGTGCCAGCAGTGTTCCCTCCACCCGAATGAACACTGAAGCTTTCTTT. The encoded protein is CASSVPSTRMNTEAFF.

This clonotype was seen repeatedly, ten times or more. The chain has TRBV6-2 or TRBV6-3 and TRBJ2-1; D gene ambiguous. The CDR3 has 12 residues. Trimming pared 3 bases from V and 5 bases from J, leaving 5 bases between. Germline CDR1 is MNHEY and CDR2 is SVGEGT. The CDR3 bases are TGTGCCAGCAGTTATTCTGACAATGAGCAGTTCTTC. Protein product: CASSYSDNEQFF.

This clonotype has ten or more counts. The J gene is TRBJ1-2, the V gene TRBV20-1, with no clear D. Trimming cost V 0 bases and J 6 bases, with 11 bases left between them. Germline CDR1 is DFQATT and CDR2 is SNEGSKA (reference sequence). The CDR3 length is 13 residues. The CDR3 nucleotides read TGCAGTGCTAGAGATAGGTCTAGAGATGGCTACACCTTC. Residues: CSARDRSRDGYTF.

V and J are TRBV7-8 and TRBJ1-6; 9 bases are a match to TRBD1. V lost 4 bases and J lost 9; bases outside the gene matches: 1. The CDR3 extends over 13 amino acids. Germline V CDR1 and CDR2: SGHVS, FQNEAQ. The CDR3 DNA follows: TGTGCCAGCAGCTGGGGACAGGGTTCACCCCTCCACTTT. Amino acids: CASSWGQGSPLHF.

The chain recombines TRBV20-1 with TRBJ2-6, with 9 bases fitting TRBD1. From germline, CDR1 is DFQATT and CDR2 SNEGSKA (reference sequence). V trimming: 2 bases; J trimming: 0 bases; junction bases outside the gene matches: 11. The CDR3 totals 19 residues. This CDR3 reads CSARPAPGQGLSGANVLTF. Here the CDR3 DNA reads TGCAGTGCTAGACCCGCCCCGGGACAGGGCCTCTCTGGGGCCAACGTCCTGACTTTC.

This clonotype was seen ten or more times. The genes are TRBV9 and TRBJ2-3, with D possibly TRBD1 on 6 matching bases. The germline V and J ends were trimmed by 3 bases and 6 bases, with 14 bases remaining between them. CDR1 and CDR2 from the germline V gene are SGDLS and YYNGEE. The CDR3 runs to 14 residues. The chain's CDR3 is CASSALGALDTQYF. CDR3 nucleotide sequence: TGTGCCAGCAGCGCGCTGGGGGCCTTGGATACGCAGTATTTT.

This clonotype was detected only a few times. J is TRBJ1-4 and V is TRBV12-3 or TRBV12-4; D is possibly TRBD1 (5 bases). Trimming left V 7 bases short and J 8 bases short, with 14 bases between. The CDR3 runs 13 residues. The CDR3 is CASTTPGGEKLFF. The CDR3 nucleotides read TGTGCCAGCACAACACCCGGGGGGGAAAAACTGTTTTTT.

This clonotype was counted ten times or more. The CDR3 region has the DNA TGCAGTGCTTCTCGGGACAGCCAAGAGACCCAGTACTTC. Translation: CSASRDSQETQYF. The rearrangement uses TRBV20-1 and TRBJ2-5; 7 nucleotides match TRBD1. CDR1 and CDR2 from the germline V gene are DFQATT and SNEGSKA (reference sequence). CDR3 length: 13 amino acids. V dropped 5 bases and J dropped 1; count of bases not matched to a gene: 4.